The rows below give T cell receptor beta chains drawn from one sample of a study of radiotherapy plus CTLA-4 blockade in lung cancer. Sequenced by immunoSEQ multiplex PCR; TCRdb stores in-frame clones only, minus some. The sample has 75,000 to 100,000 clones, 80% to 90% seen once. The sequencing used peripheral blood, collected from a patient treated with radiotherapy plus ipilimumab. All receptors come from a human donor with non-small cell lung cancer that progressed on radiotherapy plus ipilimumab. Each CDR3 is given without its conserved first and last residue. Each record gives: V gene, J gene, CDR3 protein.

TRBV6-1	TRBJ1-5	ASRDRDRVGQPQH
TRBV7-9	TRBJ2-7	ASSELTSGTYEQY
TRBV18	TRBJ2-2	ASSPAGQTTGELF
TRBV6-5	TRBJ2-7	ASSRTSGKSYEQY
TRBV23-1	TRBJ2-1	ASSPGTSGSTLQF
TRBV18	TRBJ2-5	ASSPLGETQY
TRBV6-1	TRBJ2-7	ASCNDGTGSYEQY
TRBV19	TRBJ2-2	ASSPPPGRGNTGELF
TRBV2	.	ASRLAAYEQY
TRBV27	TRBJ1-1	ASSLFPIGGNTEAF
TRBV11-2	TRBJ2-2	ASSLGGGRSTGELF
TRBV6-5	TRBJ2-7	ASSYSWVGEQY
TRBV5-1	TRBJ2-1	ASSLSSGSLNEQF
TRBV10-2	TRBJ2-3	ASSDMGGRADTQY
TRBV30	TRBJ2-2	AWRQGVGGELF
TRBV18	TRBJ1-2	ASSPWPQGQGYT
TRBV30	TRBJ2-2	ALTPLAGVTGELF
TRBV10-2	TRBJ1-4	ASRRWTGANEKLF
TRBV6-4	TRBJ1-1	ASRNRPGETEAF
TRBV6-5	TRBJ1-2	ASSYSDRANYGYT
TRBV2	TRBJ2-1	ASSPDPAPHEQF
TRBV2	TRBJ2-3	ASRRGTGVWGTDTQY
TRBV4-2	TRBJ2-2	ASSQDRGQSTGELF
TRBV9	TRBJ2-1	ASSPLAGGPSEQF
TRBV6-6	TRBJ2-5	ASSYRDRRQETQY
TRBV5-1	TRBJ2-5	ASSLNRQETQY
TRBV4-2	TRBJ2-7	ASSQDWSSGTYEQY
TRBV11-3	TRBJ1-2	ASSLKVSGHANYGYT
TRBV18	TRBJ2-3	ASSPGLAGGPGGTDTQY
TRBV7-6	TRBJ2-2	ASSLLGTGKLTGELF
TRBV5-5	TRBJ1-4	ASSRLPGEKLF
TRBV9	TRBJ1-2	ASSEGQGDYGYT
TRBV14	TRBJ2-3	ASSQAASGTQY
TRBV30	TRBJ1-4	AWSRVNQGVSEKLF
TRBV28	TRBJ2-3	ASSLVTTRAH
TRBV27	TRBJ2-7	ASARASTAYEQY
TRBV28	TRBJ1-2	ASRRDRGRGYGYT
TRBV5-1	TRBJ2-7	ASSLAPGPTRYEQY
TRBV18	TRBJ2-2	ASSPRTATGELF
TRBV15	TRBJ1-1	ATSFRGQLNTEAF
TRBV2	TRBJ2-1	ASSEAQLTIREQF
TRBV29-1	TRBJ1-5	SVGQGLNQPQH
TRBV5-4	TRBJ2-2	ASSLGVGELF
TRBV19	TRBJ2-5	ASGRADPQETQY
TRBV15	TRBJ2-3	ATSMGTGLADTQY
TRBV7-2	TRBJ1-1	ASSLDGQPNTEAF
TRBV7-2	TRBJ1-5	ASSFSMAEPQH
TRBV25-1	TRBJ1-1	ASSEAGSNTEAF
TRBV7-9	TRBJ1-5	ASSQSNQPQH
TRBV5-1	TRBJ1-3	ASSPAPTGIGNTIY